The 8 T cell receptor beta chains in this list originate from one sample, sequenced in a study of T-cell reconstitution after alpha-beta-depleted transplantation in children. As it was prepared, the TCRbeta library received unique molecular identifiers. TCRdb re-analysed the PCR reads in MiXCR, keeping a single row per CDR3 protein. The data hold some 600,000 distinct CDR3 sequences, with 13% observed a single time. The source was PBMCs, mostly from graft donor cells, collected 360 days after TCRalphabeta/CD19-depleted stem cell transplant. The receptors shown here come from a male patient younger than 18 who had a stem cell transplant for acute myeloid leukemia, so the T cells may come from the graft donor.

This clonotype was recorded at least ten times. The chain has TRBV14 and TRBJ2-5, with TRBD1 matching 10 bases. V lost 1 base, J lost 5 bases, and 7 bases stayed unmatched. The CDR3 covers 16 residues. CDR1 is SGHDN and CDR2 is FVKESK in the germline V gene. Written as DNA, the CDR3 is TGTGCCAGCAGCCAAGGAACGACAGGGGGCTTCGAGACCCAGTACTTC. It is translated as CASSQGTTGGFETQYF.

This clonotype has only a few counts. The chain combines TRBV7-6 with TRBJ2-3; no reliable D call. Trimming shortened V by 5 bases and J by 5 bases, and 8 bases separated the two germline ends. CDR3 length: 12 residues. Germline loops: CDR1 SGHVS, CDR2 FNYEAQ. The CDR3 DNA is TGTGCCAGCAGCCCCCTAAGAGATACGCAGTATTTT. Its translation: CASSPLRDTQYF.

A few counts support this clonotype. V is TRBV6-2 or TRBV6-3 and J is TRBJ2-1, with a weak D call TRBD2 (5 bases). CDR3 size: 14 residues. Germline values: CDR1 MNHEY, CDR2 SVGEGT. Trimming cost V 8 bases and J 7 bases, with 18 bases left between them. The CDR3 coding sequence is TGTGCCAGCGTGAGCGGAGGCTCGCAGAATGAGCAGTTCTTC. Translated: CASVSGGSQNEQFF.

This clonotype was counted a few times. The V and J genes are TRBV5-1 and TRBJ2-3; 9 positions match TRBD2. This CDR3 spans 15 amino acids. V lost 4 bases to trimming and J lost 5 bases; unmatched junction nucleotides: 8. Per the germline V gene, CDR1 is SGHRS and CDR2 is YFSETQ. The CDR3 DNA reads TGCGCCAGCAGCGGGTTAGCGGGAGTAAGAGATACGCAGTATTTT. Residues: CASSGLAGVRDTQYF.

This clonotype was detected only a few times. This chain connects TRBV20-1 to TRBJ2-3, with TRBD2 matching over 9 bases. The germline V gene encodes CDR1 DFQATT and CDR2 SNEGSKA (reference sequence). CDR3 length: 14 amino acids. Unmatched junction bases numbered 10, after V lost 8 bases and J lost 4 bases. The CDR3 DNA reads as TGCAGTATTGAAGCGGGAGGTTGGCCAGATACGCAGTATTTT. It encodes CSIEAGGWPDTQYF.

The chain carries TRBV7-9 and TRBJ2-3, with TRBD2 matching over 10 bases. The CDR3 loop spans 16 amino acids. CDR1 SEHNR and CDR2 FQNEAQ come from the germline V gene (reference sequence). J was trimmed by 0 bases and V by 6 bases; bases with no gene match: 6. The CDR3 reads CASRSGLALSTDTQYF. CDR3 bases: TGTGCCAGCAGGTCGGGACTAGCGCTGAGCACAGATACGCAGTATTTT.

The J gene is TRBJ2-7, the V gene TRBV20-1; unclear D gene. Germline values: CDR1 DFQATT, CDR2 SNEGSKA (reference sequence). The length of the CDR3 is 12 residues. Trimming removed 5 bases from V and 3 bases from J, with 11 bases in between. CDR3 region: CSALDLGYEQYF. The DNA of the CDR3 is TGCAGTGCTCTTGATTTGGGCTACGAGCAGTACTTC.

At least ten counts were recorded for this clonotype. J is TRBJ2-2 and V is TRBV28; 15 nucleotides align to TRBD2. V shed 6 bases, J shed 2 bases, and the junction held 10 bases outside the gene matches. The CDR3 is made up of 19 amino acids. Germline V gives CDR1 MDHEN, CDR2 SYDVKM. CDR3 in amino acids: CASSSAGLAGGPNTGELFF. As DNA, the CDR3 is TGTGCCAGCAGCTCCGCCGGACTAGCGGGAGGGCCCAACACCGGGGAGCTGTTTTTT.